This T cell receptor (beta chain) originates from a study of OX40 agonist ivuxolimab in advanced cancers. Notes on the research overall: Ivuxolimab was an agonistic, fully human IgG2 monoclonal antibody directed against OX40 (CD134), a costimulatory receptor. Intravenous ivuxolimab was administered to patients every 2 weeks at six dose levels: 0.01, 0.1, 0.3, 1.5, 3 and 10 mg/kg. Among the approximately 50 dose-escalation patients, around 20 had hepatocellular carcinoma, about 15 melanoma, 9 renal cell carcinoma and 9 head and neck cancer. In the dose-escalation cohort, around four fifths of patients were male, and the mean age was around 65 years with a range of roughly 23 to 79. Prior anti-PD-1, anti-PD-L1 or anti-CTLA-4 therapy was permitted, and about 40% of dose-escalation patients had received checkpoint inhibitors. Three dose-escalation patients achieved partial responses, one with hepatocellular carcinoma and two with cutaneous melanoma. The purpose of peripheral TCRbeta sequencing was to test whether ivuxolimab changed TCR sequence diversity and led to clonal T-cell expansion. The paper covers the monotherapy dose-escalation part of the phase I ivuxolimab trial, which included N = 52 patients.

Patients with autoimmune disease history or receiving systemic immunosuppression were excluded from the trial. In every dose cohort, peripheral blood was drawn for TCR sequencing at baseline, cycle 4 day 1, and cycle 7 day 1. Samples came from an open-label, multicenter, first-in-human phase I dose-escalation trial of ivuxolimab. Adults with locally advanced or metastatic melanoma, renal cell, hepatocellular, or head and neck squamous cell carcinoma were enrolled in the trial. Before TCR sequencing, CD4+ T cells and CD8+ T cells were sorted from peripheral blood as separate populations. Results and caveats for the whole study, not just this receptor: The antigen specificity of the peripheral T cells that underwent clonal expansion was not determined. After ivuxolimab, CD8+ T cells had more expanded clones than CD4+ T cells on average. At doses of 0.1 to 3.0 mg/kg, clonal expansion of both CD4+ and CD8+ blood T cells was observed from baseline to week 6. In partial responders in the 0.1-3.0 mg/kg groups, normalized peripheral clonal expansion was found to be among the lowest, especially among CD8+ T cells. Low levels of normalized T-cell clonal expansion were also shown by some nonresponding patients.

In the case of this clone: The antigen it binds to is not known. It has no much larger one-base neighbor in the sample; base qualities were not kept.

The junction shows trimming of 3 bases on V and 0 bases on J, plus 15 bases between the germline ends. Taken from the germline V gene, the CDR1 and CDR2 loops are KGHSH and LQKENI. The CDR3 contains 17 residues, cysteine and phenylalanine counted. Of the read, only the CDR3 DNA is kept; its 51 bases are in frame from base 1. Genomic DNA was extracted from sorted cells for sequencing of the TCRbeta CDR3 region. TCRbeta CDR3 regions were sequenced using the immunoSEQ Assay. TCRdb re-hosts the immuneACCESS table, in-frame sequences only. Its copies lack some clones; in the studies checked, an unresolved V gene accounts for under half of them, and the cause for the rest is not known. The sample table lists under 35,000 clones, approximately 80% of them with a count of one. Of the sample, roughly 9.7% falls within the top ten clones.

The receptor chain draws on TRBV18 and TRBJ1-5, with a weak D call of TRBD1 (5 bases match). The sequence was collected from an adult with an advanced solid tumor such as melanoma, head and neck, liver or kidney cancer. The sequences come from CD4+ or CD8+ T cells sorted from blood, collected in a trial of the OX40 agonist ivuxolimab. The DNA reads TGTGCCAGCTCACCCCCCCAGGGAACACTTAGCAATCAGCCCCAGCATTTT. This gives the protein CASSPPQGTLSNQPQHF. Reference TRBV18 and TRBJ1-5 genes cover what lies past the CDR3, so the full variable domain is NAGVMQNPRHLVRRRGQEARLRCSPMKGHSHVYWYRQLPEEGLKFMVYLQKENIIDESGMPKERFSAEFPKEGPSILRIQQVVRGDSAAYFCASSPPQGTLSNQPQHFGDGTRLSIL.